The 5 T cell receptor beta chains listed next were all sequenced from one sample in a study of control samples from healthy donors and cancer patients. This table comes from immunoSEQ multiplex PCR, and its TCRdb copy is limited to in-frame clones, with some not included. The sample lists 130,000 or so clones; roughly 90% were seen once. The sequenced sample consisted of blood. Receptors were obtained from a man between 45 and 60 years old in good health.

J is TRBJ1-4 and V is TRBV7-2, with D possibly TRBD1 on 5 matching bases. The CDR3 is made up of 16 amino acids. Germline values: CDR1 SGHTA, CDR2 FQGNSA. Trimming shortened V by 4 bases and J by 6 bases, and 18 bases separated the two germline ends. The CDR3 spells CASSSGFVARDEKLFF. CDR3 nucleotide sequence: TGTGCCAGCAGCTCAGGGTTTGTCGCCAGGGATGAAAAACTGTTTTTT. Full variable domain (missing parts from reference TRBV7-2 and TRBJ1-4): GAGVSQSPSNKVTEKGKDVELRCDPISGHTALYWYRQSLGQGLEFLIYFQGNSAPDKSGLPSDRFSAERTGGSVSTLTIQRTQQEDSAVYLCASSSGFVARDEKLFFGSGTQLSVL.

This sequence joins TRBV28 and TRBJ1-5, with D perhaps TRBD1 (6 bases). Deletions cut 1 base from V and 6 bases from J, with 13 bases between. The CDR3 has 15 amino acids. Germline CDR1 reads MDHEN; CDR2 reads SYDVKM. CDR3 in amino acids: CASSLSQGRSQPQHF. For the CDR3, the DNA is TGTGCCAGCAGTTTATCCCAGGGGAGAAGTCAGCCCCAGCATTTT.

This CDR3 reads CASSRTGLMETQYF. DNA of the CDR3: TGTGCCAGCAGTAGGACAGGGTTAATGGAGACCCAGTACTTC. The chain employs TRBV6-5 and TRBJ2-5, with 8 bases identical to TRBD1. This CDR3 contains 14 residues. The ends lost 5 bases at V and 5 bases at J; junction bases unmatched: 7. Per germline, CDR1 MNHEY and CDR2 SVGAGI.

The rearrangement links TRBV27 to TRBJ1-4, with D maybe TRBD1 (5 bases). The CDR3 runs to 16 residues. V dropped 2 bases and J dropped 7 bases, with 17 bases sitting between them. The germline gives CDR1 MNHEY, CDR2 SMNVEV (reference sequence). In DNA form, the CDR3 reads TGTGCCAGCAGTTTAGGCCCCGGGGGGGGTCGTGAAAAACTGTTTTTT. Translating gives CASSLGPGGGREKLFF.

The V gene is TRBV19, the J gene TRBJ1-3; no clear D. Trimming shortened V by 1 base and J by 0 bases, and 10 bases separated the two germline ends. Germline V gene lookup returns CDR1 LNHDA and CDR2 SQIVND (reference sequence). The CDR3 is made up of 16 amino acids. In DNA form, the CDR3 reads TGTGCCAGTAGTATAGGATTCGGCAACTCTGGAAACACCATATATTTT. As protein: CASSIGFGNSGNTIYF.